Sequencing of this T cell receptor (beta chain) was carried out in a study of T cells in Graves' hyperthyroidism and ophthalmopathy. Findings of the study overall: In the analysis, a 13 V-J model separated ophthalmopathy from stable hyperthyroidism.

The source material, RNA transcripts, was used to amplify TCR beta CDR3 regions. First-round RT-PCR targeting the TCR CDR3 was performed with the HTBI primer set. In TCRdb, the multiplex PCR reads were re-called with MiXCR into one record per CDR3 protein. The sample yields 45,000 to 75,000 distinct CDR3 sequences, about 50% seen once. Comment on this clonotype: No antigen is known for it.

Germline loops: CDR1 SGDLS, CDR2 YYNGEE. CDR3 length: 15 residues. The V gene end was trimmed by 0 bases and the J gene end by 8 bases; junction bases not matched to a gene: 9. The J gene is TRBJ1-2, the V gene TRBV9, with 8 nucleotides matching TRBD1. Sequencing used blood. The receptor was isolated from a woman in her twenties or thirties with Graves' ophthalmopathy. This chain's CDR3 is CASSVATGQGAGYTF. The CDR3 DNA follows: TGTGCCAGCAGCGTAGCTACTGGGCAGGGGGCAGGCTACACCTTC.